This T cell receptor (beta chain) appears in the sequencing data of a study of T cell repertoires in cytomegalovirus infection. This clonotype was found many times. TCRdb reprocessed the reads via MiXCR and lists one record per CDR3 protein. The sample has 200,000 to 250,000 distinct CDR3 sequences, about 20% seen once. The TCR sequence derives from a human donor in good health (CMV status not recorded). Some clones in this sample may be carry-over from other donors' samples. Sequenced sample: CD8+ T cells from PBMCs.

The chain's CDR3 is CASSPQESNQPQHF. CDR3 DNA: TGCGCCAGCAGCCCCCAGGAGAGCAATCAGCCCCAGCATTTT. This rearrangement joins TRBV4-1 to TRBJ1-5; D unclear. The CDR3 consists of 14 residues. Deletions cut 4 bases from V and 1 base from J, with 8 bases between. Germline loops: CDR1 MGHRA, CDR2 YSYEKL.